These T cell receptor beta chains were read from a single sample in a study of shared clonotypes between healthy human individuals. Assay: immunoSEQ multiplex PCR; the TCRdb copy retains only in-frame clones and omits some. The sample includes some 2,100,000 clones, almost 96% seen only once; the top ten take approximately 0.13%. Sequenced sample: naive CD4+ T cells sorted from blood. These TCRs come from a young man in good health. Both conserved end residues are part of each CDR3. Each record gives: V gene, clone size, D gene, J gene, CDR3 DNA, CDR3 protein. D genes are given only for firm matches. Only some rows state a clone size, as once, few, many or a class for expanded clones.

>TRBV10-3|NA|TRBD1|TRBJ1-2
TGTGCCATCAGGATGGGACAGGGGGTCTATGGCTACACCTTC
CAIRMGQGVYGYTF
>TRBV10-3|NA|TRBD1|TRBJ1-6
TGTGCCACCGGGACAGGGAGGCAAGTATCCTATAATTCACCCCTCCACTTT
CATGTGRQVSYNSPLHF
>TRBV2|NA|TRBD2|TRBJ2-4
TGTGCCAGCATCATGGATCGGGGGGAAAAGGGCATTCAGTACTTC
CASIMDRGEKGIQYF
>TRBV5-1|NA|NA|TRBJ2-2
TGCGCCAGCAGCTTGGGTAGTACCGGGGAGCTGTTTTTT
CASSLGSTGELFF
>TRBV6-6|NA|NA|TRBJ1-2
TGTGCCAGCAGTTACTTTGGTGCTAACTATGGCTACACCTTC
CASSYFGANYGYTF
>TRBV10-3|NA|NA|TRBJ1-4
TGTGCCATCAGTGTCTTACCTTGGACGGATGCAACTAATGAAAAACTGTTTTTT
CAISVLPWTDATNEKLFF
>TRBV7-6|NA|TRBD1|TRBJ2-5
TGTGCCAGCAGCACCCGGACAGGGTGGCAGACCCAGTACTTC
CASSTRTGWQTQYF
>TRBV5-4|once|TRBD1|TRBJ1-5
TGTGCCAGCAGTCTAGGGGGCCCAGATCAGCCCCAGCATTTT
CASSLGGPDQPQHF
>TRBV28|NA|NA|TRBJ1-5
TGTGCCAGCTTGGGGGGGGTGACCCGCAATCAGCCCCAGCATTTT
CASLGGVTRNQPQHF
>TRBV25-1|NA|TRBD1|TRBJ1-5
TGTGCCAGCAGTTCGACAGGGAGCAATCAGCCCCAGCATTTT
CASSSTGSNQPQHF
>TRBV5-6|once|NA|TRBJ2-7
TGTGCCAGCAGCTTGGCCTCTACAGTGGAGTACTTC
CASSLASTVEYF
>TRBV6-5|NA|NA|TRBJ1-4
TGTGCCAGCAGTTATGGGCAGGGCTATGAAAAACTGTTTTTT
CASSYGQGYEKLFF
>TRBV6-1|NA|NA|TRBJ1-5
TGTGCCAGCAGTGGGTCAGGGAATAGCAATCAGCCCCAGCATTTT
CASSGSGNSNQPQHF
>TRBV10-3|NA|NA|TRBJ2-5
TGTGCCAGCGGGACAGATCAAGAGACCCAGTACTTC
CASGTDQETQYF
>TRBV28|NA|NA|TRBJ2-7
TGTGCCAGCAGTGAAACTTCCTACGAGCAGTACTTC
CASSETSYEQYF
>TRBV7-2|once|NA|TRBJ2-2
TGTGCCAGCAGCTTCGACTTCCTCGGGGAGCTGTTTTTT
CASSFDFLGELFF
>TRBV14|NA|TRBD2|TRBJ2-3
TGTGCCAGCAGCCCCTTACCTGGACTAGCGGGGGCCACAGATACGCAGTATTTT
CASSPLPGLAGATDTQYF
>TRBV15|NA|TRBD2|TRBJ2-5
TGTGCCACCAGCAGAGATCTAACTAGCGTTACACAAGAGACCCAGTACTTC
CATSRDLTSVTQETQYF